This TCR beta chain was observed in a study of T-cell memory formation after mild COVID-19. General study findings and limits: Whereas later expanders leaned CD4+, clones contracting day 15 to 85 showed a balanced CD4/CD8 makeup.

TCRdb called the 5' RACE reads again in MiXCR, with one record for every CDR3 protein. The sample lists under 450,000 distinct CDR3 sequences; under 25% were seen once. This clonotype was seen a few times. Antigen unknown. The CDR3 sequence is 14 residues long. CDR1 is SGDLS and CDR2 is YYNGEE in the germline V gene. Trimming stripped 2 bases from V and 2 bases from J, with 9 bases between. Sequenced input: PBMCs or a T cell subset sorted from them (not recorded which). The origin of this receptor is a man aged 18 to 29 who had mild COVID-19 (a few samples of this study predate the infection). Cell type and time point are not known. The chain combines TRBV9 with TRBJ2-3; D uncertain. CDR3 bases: TGTGCCAGCAGCGTCGCCCCCTACACAGATACGCAGTATTTT. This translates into CASSVAPYTDTQYF.